This TCR beta chain was sequenced during a study of CD4 and CD8 cells across lung adenocarcinoma regions. In its sample, this clonotype was seen once. TCRdb reprocessed the PCR reads via MiXCR and lists one record per CDR3 protein. The table has 20,000 or so distinct CDR3 sequences, approximately 50% seen once. CDR1 is MNHNS, CDR2 SASEGT, per germline. V lost 5 bases to trimming and J lost 8 bases, with 15 bases between them. CDR3 size: 13 residues. Material for sequencing was CD8+ T cells from the margin of a lung tumor. The genes are TRBV6-1 and TRBJ2-5, with D possibly TRBD2 on 6 matching bases. This TCR was sampled from a male donor with lung adenocarcinoma. The CD4 and CD8 labels of this study may be unreliable. The CDR3 region is CASSLRDQNTQYF. Written as DNA, the CDR3 is TGTGCCAGCAGTCTGCGGGACCAAAACACCCAGTACTTC.